These 21 T cell receptor beta chains were sequenced from one sample in a study of CD8 T cells in Susac syndrome. Random hexamers were used to reverse transcribe an amount of roughly 0.5 to 1 ug RNA. TCRdb recomputed calls from the immunoSEQ multiplex PCR reads with MiXCR, one row per CDR3 protein. The sample records approximately 160,000 distinct CDR3 sequences, 80% to 95% being singletons. The sequenced sample was CD4+ T cells from PBMCs. The receptor set was obtained from a human donor in good health.

The genes are TRBV11-2 and TRBJ2-2; tentatively, D is TRBD1 (5 bases). Germline V gene data show CDR1 as SGHAT and CDR2 as FQNNGV. This CDR3 has 11 residues. V was cut by 0 bases and J by 16 bases, with 9 bases left in between. The CDR3 sequence: CASSLDRTPFF. Here the CDR3 DNA reads TGTGCCAGCAGCTTAGACCGGACACCGTTTTTT.

The chain couples TRBV7-9 to TRBJ2-2; D gene uncertain. Trimming removed 3 bases from V and 5 bases from J, with 7 bases in between. CDR1 SEHNR and CDR2 FQNEAQ come from the germline V gene (reference sequence). The CDR3 is made up of 13 amino acids. CDR3 loop: CASSLYRTGELFF. CDR3 sequence (DNA): TGTGCCAGCAGCTTGTACCGGACCGGGGAGCTGTTTTTT.

The J gene is TRBJ1-6, the V gene TRBV6-1; D gene unclear. CDR1 is MNHNS and CDR2 is SASEGT in the germline V gene. V was shortened by 6 bases and J by 1 base, with 16 bases between the two germline ends. The CDR3 totals 17 residues. CDR3 nucleotides: TGTGCCAGCAGACCTCGTATTGGGGTATCCTATAATTCACCCCTCCACTTT. It yields the protein CASRPRIGVSYNSPLHF.

This sequence joins TRBV18 and TRBJ1-2, with D maybe TRBD1 (6 bases). Germline V gives CDR1 KGHSH, CDR2 LQKENI. This CDR3 is 13 amino acids long. The ends were cut back, 8 bases at V and 4 bases at J, with 14 bases in the middle. The DNA of the CDR3 is TGTGCCAGCGGAAGGAGGGGGGTCTATGGCTACACCTTC. It yields the protein CASGRRGVYGYTF.

The chain is built from TRBV5-4 and TRBJ2-1; 8 positions agree with TRBD2. Germline CDR1 is SGHNT and CDR2 is YYREEE (reference sequence). V trimming: 4 bases; J trimming: 0 bases; junction bases outside the gene matches: 3. The CDR3 loop spans 15 amino acids. CDR3 DNA: TGTGCCAGCAGCACCCGGGGGGGCTCCTACAATGAGCAGTTCTTC. Its protein is CASSTRGGSYNEQFF.

The gene calls are TRBV7-8 and TRBJ1-1, with D possibly matching TRBD1 (6 bases). V was cut by 7 bases and J by 5 bases, with 17 bases left in between. Germline CDR1 is SGHVS and CDR2 is FQNEAQ. CDR3 length equals 14 residues. CDR3 nucleotides: TGTGCCAGCACGATGGGGGCTTTGGCGACTGAAGCTTTCTTT. Translating gives CASTMGALATEAFF.

The CDR3 DNA is TGCAGCGTAAAAAGGGGGGAGCAGTACTTC. This sequence encodes CSVKRGEQYF. The chain links TRBV29-1 to TRBJ2-7; D may be TRBD1 (6 bases). The CDR3 length is 10 residues. V shed 6 bases and J shed 7 bases, with 10 bases lying between them. Germline CDR1 reads SQVTM; CDR2 reads ANQGSEA.

The chain employs TRBV3-1 and TRBJ1-3, with D uncertain. The V end was cut by 0 bases, the J end by 4 bases, with 7 bases between. This CDR3 spans 14 amino acids. Germline loops: CDR1 LGHDT, CDR2 YNNKEL (reference sequence). The CDR3 reads CASSQDLSGNTIYF. The CDR3, as DNA: TGTGCCAGCAGCCAAGATCTTTCGGGAAACACCATATATTTT.

The chain employs TRBV6-1 and TRBJ2-7; 9 bases agree with TRBD2. In germline, CDR1 is MNHNS, CDR2 SASEGT. Trimming took 5 bases from V and 2 from J; bases not matched to a gene: 10. The CDR3 has 16 amino acids. This CDR3 is CASSPRVAGVTYEQYF. CDR3 in DNA: TGTGCCAGCAGTCCCCGGGTAGCGGGGGTTACCTACGAGCAGTACTTC.

CDR3 residues: CSVESGQGGVYEQYF. CDR3 coding DNA: TGCAGCGTTGAGTCCGGACAGGGGGGGGTCTACGAGCAGTACTTC. V is TRBV29-1 and J is TRBJ2-7; 10 nucleotides align to TRBD1. The ends lost 3 bases at V and 3 bases at J; junction bases unmatched: 8. The germline gives CDR1 SQVTM, CDR2 ANQGSEA. The CDR3 sequence is 15 residues long.

The rearrangement joins TRBV29-1 to TRBJ2-5; 10 bases match TRBD2. Looked up from germline, CDR1 is SQVTM and CDR2 is ANQGSEA. The CDR3 is 15 amino acids. With 8 bases clipped from V and 4 bases from J, the junction kept 13 bases outside the gene matches. The CDR3 region is CSLDAGTSVGETQYF. CDR3 bases: TGCAGCTTAGATGCCGGGACTAGCGTCGGAGAGACCCAGTACTTC.

This chain uses TRBV5-1 with TRBJ2-5; no clear D gene. V dropped 0 bases and J dropped 1 base, with 7 bases sitting between them. The CDR3 contains 14 residues. Germline CDR1 SGHRS, CDR2 YFSETQ. The CDR3 DNA follows: TGCGCCAGCAGCTTGGGACGGGTCCAAGAGACCCAGTACTTC. Translated, it gives CASSLGRVQETQYF.

The chain joins TRBV3-1 to TRBJ2-6; maybe TRBD1 (5 bases). The V end lost 1 base, the J end lost 0 bases, and 10 bases lay between the germline ends. This CDR3 is built from 17 residues. Germline CDR1 and CDR2: LGHDT and YNNKEL (reference sequence). Here the CDR3 reads CASSQGQRLSGANVLTF. For the CDR3, the DNA is TGTGCCAGCAGCCAAGGACAGCGTCTCTCTGGGGCCAACGTCCTGACTTTC. Full variable domain (outside the CDR3, taken from reference TRBV3-1 and TRBJ2-6): DTAVSQTPKYLVTQMGNDKSIKCEQNLGHDTMYWYKQDSKKFLKIMFSYNNKELIINETVPNRFSPKSPDKAHLNLHINSLELGDSAVYFCASSQGQRLSGANVLTFGAGSRLTVL.

The chain employs TRBV5-1 and TRBJ1-1; TRBD1 agrees at 11 bases. Germline CDR1 is SGHRS and CDR2 is YFSETQ. V lost 2 bases to trimming and J lost 0 bases; unmatched junction nucleotides: 6. The CDR3 runs 17 residues. CDR3 sequence: CASSFGTGGVVNTEAFF. As DNA, the CDR3 is TGCGCCAGCAGCTTCGGGACAGGGGGGGTCGTGAACACTGAAGCTTTCTTT.

This chain joins TRBV10-3 and TRBJ2-1; 7 bases fit TRBD2. The CDR3 totals 16 residues. V lost 0 bases, J lost 9 bases, and 11 bases stayed unmatched. Germline values: CDR1 ENHRY, CDR2 SYGVKD. For the CDR3, the DNA is TGTGCCATCAGTGAGTCCACTGGGACTAAAAGGGGTGAGCAGTTCTTC. Translating gives CAISESTGTKRGEQFF.

The chain joins TRBV6-1 to TRBJ1-6, with 7 positions matching TRBD1. This CDR3 has 16 residues. V dropped 4 bases and J dropped 0; count of bases not matched to a gene: 3. Looked up from germline, CDR1 is MNHNS and CDR2 is SASEGT. The CDR3, as DNA: TGTGCCAGCAGTGGGACAGGAAGCTCCTATAATTCACCCCTCCACTTT. It encodes CASSGTGSSYNSPLHF.

The chain uses TRBV12-3 or TRBV12-4 and TRBJ1-1; TRBD1 is a possible D gene (5 bases). CDR3 length: 14 residues. Trimming shortened V by 5 bases and J by 8 bases, and 18 bases separated the two germline ends. CDR3 DNA sequence: TGTGCCAGCAGTACTACGGGCCACGGGACCGAAGCTTTCTTT. Its translation is CASSTTGHGTEAFF.

J is TRBJ2-6 and V is TRBV7-2; TRBD1 is a possible D gene (5 bases). Trimming took off 5 bases at V and 1 base at J, with 9 bases between the two ends. The CDR3 has 15 amino acids. CDR1 SGHTA and CDR2 FQGNSA come from the germline V gene. The CDR3, as DNA: TGTGCCAGCAGCCGGCCAGGGTCTGGGGCCAACGTCCTGACTTTC. Encoded protein: CASSRPGSGANVLTF. Drawing the rest from reference TRBV7-2 and TRBJ2-6, the complete variable domain is GAGVSQSPSNKVTEKGKDVELRCDPISGHTALYWYRQSLGQGLEFLIYFQGNSAPDKSGLPSDRFSAERTGGSVSTLTIQRTQQEDSAVYLCASSRPGSGANVLTFGAGSRLTVL.

The J gene is TRBJ2-2, the V gene TRBV3-1; D gene ambiguous. The CDR3 extends over 13 amino acids. In germline, CDR1 is LGHDT, CDR2 YNNKEL (reference sequence). V lost 3 bases and J 3 bases, leaving 5 bases between the germline ends. The CDR3 sequence is CASSHLDTGELFF. CDR3 nucleotides: TGTGCCAGCAGCCACCTGGACACCGGGGAGCTGTTTTTT.

This clonotype was observed a single time. The gene calls are TRBV5-1 and TRBJ1-1; D is ambiguous. This CDR3 spans 15 amino acids. Germline CDR1 SGHRS, CDR2 YFSETQ. V lost 4 bases to trimming and J lost 4 bases, with 17 bases between them. The CDR3 here is CASSLGMGEGTEAFF. The CDR3, as DNA: TGCGCCAGCAGCCTCGGGATGGGAGAGGGCACTGAAGCTTTCTTT. Full variable domain (rest looked up from reference TRBV5-1 and TRBJ1-1): KAGVTQTPRYLIKTRGQQVTLSCSPISGHRSVSWYQQTPGQGLQFLFEYFSETQRNKGNFPGRFSGRQFSNSRSEMNVSTLELGDSALYLCASSLGMGEGTEAFFGQGTRLTVV.

The J gene is TRBJ2-3, the V gene TRBV6-5; 7 nucleotides match TRBD2. There are 15 residues in the CDR3. The V and J ends lost 2 bases and 2 bases, in that order; junction bases with no gene match: 4. Germline values: CDR1 MNHEY, CDR2 SVGAGI. The CDR3, as DNA: TGTGCCAGCAGTTACCAGGGACTAAACACAGATACGCAGTATTTT. Residues: CASSYQGLNTDTQYF.